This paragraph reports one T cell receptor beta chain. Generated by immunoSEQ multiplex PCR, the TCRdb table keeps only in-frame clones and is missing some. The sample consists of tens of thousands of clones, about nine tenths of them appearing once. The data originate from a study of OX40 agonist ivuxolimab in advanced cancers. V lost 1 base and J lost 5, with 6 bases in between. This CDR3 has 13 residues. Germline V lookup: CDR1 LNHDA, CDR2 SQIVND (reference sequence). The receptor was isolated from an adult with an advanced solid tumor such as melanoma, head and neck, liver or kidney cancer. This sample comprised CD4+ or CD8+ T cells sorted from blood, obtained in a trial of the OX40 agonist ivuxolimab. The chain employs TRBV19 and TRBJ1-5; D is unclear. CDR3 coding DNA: TGTGCCAGTAGTATAGGGAGGGATCAGCCCCAGCATTTT. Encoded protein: CASSIGRDQPQHF.